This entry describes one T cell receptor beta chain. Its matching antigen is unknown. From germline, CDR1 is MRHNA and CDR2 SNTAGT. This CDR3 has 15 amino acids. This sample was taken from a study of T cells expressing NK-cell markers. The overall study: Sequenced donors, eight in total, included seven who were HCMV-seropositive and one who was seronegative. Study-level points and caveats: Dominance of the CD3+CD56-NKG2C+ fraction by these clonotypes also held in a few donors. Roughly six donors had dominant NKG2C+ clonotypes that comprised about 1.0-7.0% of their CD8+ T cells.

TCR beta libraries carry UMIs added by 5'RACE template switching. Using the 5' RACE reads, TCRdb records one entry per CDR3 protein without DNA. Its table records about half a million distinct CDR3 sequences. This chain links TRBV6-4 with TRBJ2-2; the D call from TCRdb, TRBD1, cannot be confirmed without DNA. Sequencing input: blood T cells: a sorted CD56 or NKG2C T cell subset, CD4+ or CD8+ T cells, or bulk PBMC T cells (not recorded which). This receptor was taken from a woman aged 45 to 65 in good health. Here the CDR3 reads CASGSGTGATGELFF.